Presented here are 30 T cell receptor beta chains from one specimen sequenced in a study of vaccination and CD4 T cells after COVID-19. What these receptors recognize is not known. Cultured CD4+ T cell DNA was sequenced using the Oncomine TCR Beta short-read assay. MiXCR, applied by TCRdb to the PCR reads, yields one record per CDR3 protein. This table has over 25,000 distinct CDR3 sequences, roughly 57% appearing once. Treatment defined: 10-day PBMC culture with coronavirus spike peptide pools or control peptides (ViraFEST assay). Here the sequenced sample was CD4+ T cells from blood, cultured in vitro, taken after SARS-CoV-2 vaccination. Receptors originate from a human donor who received a COVID-19 vaccine.

This sequence joins TRBV5-1 and TRBJ2-7; 13 bases line up with TRBD2. CDR3 length: 16 residues. The V and J ends lost 1 base and 3 bases, in that order; junction bases with no gene match: 4. Germline lookup yields CDR1 SGHRS and CDR2 YFSETQ. In DNA form, the CDR3 reads TGCGCCAGCAGCTTGACTAGCGGGGGGGCGGGCTACGAGCAGTACTTC. Residues: CASSLTSGGAGYEQYF.

This clonotype was detected a few times. The V call is TRBV6-1, the J call TRBJ2-5; possible D gene TRBD2, 5 bases. Germline CDR1 is MNHNS and CDR2 is SASEGT. The CDR3 sequence is 14 residues long. V lost 4 bases, J lost 4 bases, and 13 bases lay in between. The CDR3 region has the DNA TGTGCCAGCAGTGGAGGAGGAGTTGGAGAGACCCAGTACTTC. Protein: CASSGGGVGETQYF.

This rearrangement joins TRBV5-1 to TRBJ2-3; D unresolved. Looked up from germline, CDR1 is SGHRS and CDR2 is YFSETQ. The CDR3 loop spans 14 amino acids. The V end lost 0 bases, the J end lost 2 bases, and 7 bases lay between the germline ends. As DNA, the CDR3 is TGCGCCAGCAGCTTGGGGGATAACACAGATACGCAGTATTTT. Protein sequence: CASSLGDNTDTQYF.

J is TRBJ2-7 and V is TRBV5-1, with 10 bases aligning to TRBD1. The V gene end was trimmed by 2 bases and the J gene end by 3 bases; junction bases not matched to a gene: 2. CDR1 is SGHRS and CDR2 is YFSETQ in the germline V gene. This CDR3 has 14 residues. The CDR3 spells CASSFGQGDYEQYF. The CDR3 nucleotides are TGCGCCAGCAGCTTCGGACAGGGGGACTACGAGCAGTACTTC.

The chain combines TRBV20-1 with TRBJ2-4; D is unresolved. This CDR3 contains 15 residues. V lost 0 bases, J lost 0 bases, and 9 bases lay in between. CDR1 and CDR2 (germline): DFQATT, SNEGSKA (reference sequence). CDR3 coding DNA: TGCAGTGCTAGAGATCGGCAGCTAGCCAAAAACATTCAGTACTTC. This codes for CSARDRQLAKNIQYF.

The V and J genes are TRBV7-9 and TRBJ2-2, with 11 positions matching TRBD2. J lost 6 bases, V lost 3 bases, and 3 bases had no gene match. The CDR3 totals 15 residues. Germline CDR1 is SEHNR and CDR2 is FQNEAQ (reference sequence). CDR3 DNA: TGTGCCAGCAGCTTTCCTAGCGGGGGGCCCGGGGAGCTGTTTTTT. As protein: CASSFPSGGPGELFF.

This rearrangement joins TRBV24-1 to TRBJ2-5; 7 nucleotides agree with TRBD1. The CDR3 consists of 13 residues. The germline V gene encodes CDR1 KGHDR and CDR2 SFDVKD. V lost 9 bases and J lost 5; bases outside the gene matches: 8. CDR3 loop: CATRQGGRETQYF. CDR3 coding DNA: TGTGCCACCCGACAAGGGGGCAGGGAGACCCAGTACTTC.

The chain links TRBV7-2 to TRBJ2-3; D gene ambiguous. Germline CDR1 is SGHTA and CDR2 is FQGNSA. V was pared by 1 base and J by 0 bases, with 8 bases between. The CDR3 runs to 15 residues. CDR3 sequence: CASSLGGKSTDTQYF. The CDR3 DNA is TGTGCCAGCAGCTTAGGGGGAAAGAGCACAGATACGCAGTATTTT. Supplemented by reference TRBV7-2 and TRBJ2-3, the full variable domain reads GAGVSQSPSNKVTEKGKDVELRCDPISGHTALYWYRQSLGQGLEFLIYFQGNSAPDKSGLPSDRFSAERTGGSVSTLTIQRTQQEDSAVYLCASSLGGKSTDTQYFGPGTRLTVL.

This sequence joins TRBV7-9 and TRBJ1-4; D is possibly TRBD1 (5 bases). The CDR3 sequence is 19 residues long. CDR1 and CDR2 from the germline V gene are SEHNR and FQNEAQ (reference sequence). Trimming took off 4 bases at V and 7 bases at J, with 28 bases between the two ends. CDR3 region: CASSSLFPRDDRHFEKLFF. The CDR3 bases are TGTGCCAGCAGCTCCCTCTTCCCAAGGGACGACCGTCACTTTGAAAAACTGTTTTTT.

This clonotype was seen a few times. This chain joins TRBV30 and TRBJ1-1; D is ambiguous. This CDR3 spans 14 amino acids. The germline V and J ends were trimmed by 0 bases and 2 bases, with 10 bases remaining between them. Germline V gene data show CDR1 as GTSNPN and CDR2 as SVGIG (reference sequence). The CDR3 DNA is TGTGCCTGGAGTGTACCTTGGTCCAACACTGAAGCTTTCTTT. This gives the protein CAWSVPWSNTEAFF.

This clonotype was counted once. The CDR3 reads CASIRTGYSNQPQHF. DNA of the CDR3: TGTGCCAGCATACGGACAGGCTATAGCAATCAGCCCCAGCATTTT. The chain combines TRBV6-4 with TRBJ1-5, with 7 bases identical to TRBD1. Germline V gene sequence: CDR1 MRHNA, CDR2 SNTAGT. V gave up 7 bases and J gave up 0 bases; unmatched junction bases: 6. The CDR3 contains 15 residues.

This clonotype was detected only a few times. The chain carries TRBV27 and TRBJ1-6; 8 bases line up with TRBD1. Germline CDR1 and CDR2: MNHEY and SMNVEV (reference sequence). V lost 4 bases and J lost 8; bases outside the gene matches: 13. The CDR3 sequence is 17 residues long. The CDR3 loop is CASSSSRTGQVDSPLHF. In DNA, the CDR3 is TGTGCCAGCAGTTCATCCCGGACAGGGCAGGTGGATTCACCCCTCCACTTT.

V and J are TRBV12-3 or TRBV12-4 and TRBJ2-3; weak D call: TRBD1 (6 bases). The V gene lost 1 base and the J gene lost 10 bases, with 15 bases spanning the gap. This CDR3 is 14 amino acids long. DNA of the CDR3: TGTGCCAGCAGTTTAGTAGGGGGTATGGGGGCGCAGTATTTT. Encoded protein: CASSLVGGMGAQYF.

The rearrangement links TRBV18 to TRBJ1-1; D might be TRBD1 (5 bases). V was shortened by 1 base and J by 8 bases, with 5 bases between the two germline ends. Per the germline V gene, CDR1 is KGHSH and CDR2 is LQKENI. The CDR3 contains 11 residues. The DNA of the CDR3 is TGTGCCAGCTCACCACACAGGGAAGCTTTCTTT. Its protein product is CASSPHREAFF.

This chain links TRBV12-3 or TRBV12-4 with TRBJ2-7; no firm D call. V lost 6 bases and J lost 4, with 7 bases in between. The CDR3 contains 11 residues. The CDR3 reads CASSLNYEQYF. In nucleotides, the CDR3 is TGTGCCAGCAGCCTTAATTACGAGCAGTACTTC.

This clonotype was counted once. The chain combines TRBV19 with TRBJ1-3; no firm D call. The V gene's germline CDR1 is LNHDA and CDR2 SQIVND (reference sequence). This CDR3 has 13 residues. Trimming shortened V by 1 base and J by 2 bases, and 3 bases separated the two germline ends. The CDR3 here is CASSIVAGNTIYF. CDR3 in DNA: TGTGCCAGTAGTATAGTCGCTGGAAACACCATATATTTT.

V and J are TRBV25-1 and TRBJ1-1; D is undetermined. Per the germline V gene, CDR1 is MGHDK and CDR2 is SYGVNS. Trimming shortened V by 5 bases and J by 7 bases, and 11 bases separated the two germline ends. This CDR3 contains 12 residues. The CDR3 region is CASSKSGVEAFF. Here the CDR3 DNA reads TGTGCCAGCAGTAAATCTGGAGTTGAAGCTTTCTTT.

The rearrangement uses TRBV12-3 or TRBV12-4 and TRBJ2-7; no reliable D call. Between the trimmed V and J ends, which lost 5 bases and 6 bases, there was a span of 11 bases. This CDR3 has 12 residues. CDR3 in amino acids: CASSTRTREQYF. The DNA of the CDR3 is TGTGCCAGCAGTACCCGCACACGCGAGCAGTACTTC.

This chain links TRBV19 with TRBJ2-1, with 7 bases matching TRBD1. CDR3 length equals 13 residues. Germline CDR1 is LNHDA and CDR2 is SQIVND (reference sequence). The J segment lost 6 bases and the V segment lost 7 bases, leaving 6 bases of the junction unmatched. CDR3 DNA sequence: TGTGCCAGTAACACAGGGGTCTTCAATGAGCAGTTCTTC. It encodes CASNTGVFNEQFF.

The V and J genes are TRBV19 and TRBJ1-5; 7 nucleotides line up with TRBD1. Germline assignment: CDR1 LNHDA and CDR2 SQIVND (reference sequence). This CDR3 has 14 residues. Unmatched junction bases numbered 7, after V lost 6 bases and J lost 5 bases. CDR3 amino acids: CASSPQGLDQPQHF. The CDR3 DNA is TGTGCCAGTAGCCCACAGGGGTTGGATCAGCCCCAGCATTTT.

This chain uses TRBV12-3 or TRBV12-4 with TRBJ2-6; 9 positions match TRBD1. Trimming removed 7 bases from V and 0 bases from J; junction bases left unmatched: 10. The CDR3 loop spans 18 amino acids. CDR3 sequence (DNA): TGTGCCAGCATCCCGGACAGGGGTATTGGCTCTGGGGCCAACGTCCTGACTTTC. This sequence encodes CASIPDRGIGSGANVLTF.

About this clonotype: The junction departs from germline at one end; a sequencing error may be responsible. The CDR3 is CASSGSANSPLHF. CDR3 bases: TGTGCCAGCAGTGGATCAGCAAATTCACCACTCCACTTT. V gene TRBV25-1 combines with J gene TRBJ1-6; D uncertain. Germline V gives CDR1 MGHDK, CDR2 SYGVNS. This CDR3 comprises 13 residues.

V usage is TRBV7-9 and J usage is TRBJ2-6; 7 bases are shared with TRBD2. The junction had 2 bases not matched to a gene; V was cut back by 1 base and J by 2 bases. The CDR3 sequence is 16 residues long. Germline V gene sequence: CDR1 SEHNR, CDR2 FQNEAQ (reference sequence). The CDR3 here is CASSLDSGTGANVLTF. The CDR3 bases are TGTGCCAGCAGCTTAGACAGCGGGACTGGGGCCAACGTCCTGACTTTC.

The rearrangement uses TRBV30 and TRBJ2-7, with 8 nucleotides matching TRBD2. J lost 6 bases, V lost 4 bases, and 8 bases had no gene match. In germline, CDR1 is GTSNPN, CDR2 SVGIG (reference sequence). The CDR3 is 13 amino acids. As DNA, the CDR3 is TGTGCCTGGAAGAGAAGCGGGGGAATCGAGCAGTACTTC. Amino acid sequence: CAWKRSGGIEQYF. Looking up the rest from reference TRBV30 and TRBJ2-7 gives the full variable domain: SQTIHQWPATLVQPVGSPLSLECTVEGTSNPNLYWYRQAAGRGLQLLFYSVGIGQISSEVPQNLSASRPQDRQFILSSKKLLLSDSGFYLCAWKRSGGIEQYFGPGTRLTVT.

The gene calls are TRBV15 and TRBJ1-2; D is unclear. Trimming cost V 0 bases and J 1 base, with 6 bases left between them. Germline V gene sequence: CDR1 LNHNV, CDR2 YYDKDF (reference sequence). This CDR3 has 14 residues. CDR3 in amino acids: CATSRDLNNYGYTF. For the CDR3, the DNA is TGTGCCACCAGCAGAGATTTAAATAACTATGGCTACACCTTC.

This clonotype was observed a single time. The CDR3 DNA sequence: TGTGCCAGCAGTTCAACAGGGGAATCCAATGAAAAACTGTTTTTT. Translating it yields CASSSTGESNEKLFF. The genes are TRBV6-5 and TRBJ1-4, with 7 bases that match TRBD1. After removal of 4 bases from V and 5 bases from J, the junction contained 7 bases not matched to a gene. The CDR3 sequence is 15 residues long. Per the germline V gene, CDR1 is MNHEY and CDR2 is SVGAGI.

V gene TRBV15 combines with J gene TRBJ2-5, with TRBD1 as a possible D gene (6 bases). Trimming removed 5 bases from V and 4 bases from J, with 11 bases in between. The CDR3 runs 13 residues. Germline V lookup: CDR1 LNHNV, CDR2 YYDKDF (reference sequence). The DNA for the CDR3 is TGTGCCACCAGCTCAGGGGTGCGAGAGACCCAGTACTTC. Its translation: CATSSGVRETQYF.

The J gene is TRBJ2-7, the V gene TRBV19; 9 bases map to TRBD2. V dropped 5 bases and J dropped 2; count of bases not matched to a gene: 7. Germline assignment: CDR1 LNHDA and CDR2 SQIVND (reference sequence). The CDR3 totals 15 residues. The CDR3 protein is CASSQPTSGTYEQYF. In DNA form, the CDR3 reads TGTGCCAGTAGTCAACCGACTAGCGGTACCTACGAGCAGTACTTC.

This rearrangement joins TRBV24-1 to TRBJ1-2; 7 bases line up with TRBD1. The CDR3 has 15 amino acids. V lost 2 bases and J lost 4; bases outside the gene matches: 6. Per germline, CDR1 KGHDR and CDR2 SFDVKD. DNA for the CDR3: TGTGCCACCAGTGATTACAGGGGCGGGTTCTATGGCTACACCTTC. Protein product: CATSDYRGGFYGYTF.

V is TRBV27 and J is TRBJ2-7, with 9 positions matching TRBD1. The CDR3 has 15 amino acids. Germline trimming cut 2 bases from V and 10 bases from J; bases unmatched to any gene: 12. The germline V gene encodes CDR1 MNHEY and CDR2 SMNVEV (reference sequence). CDR3 DNA sequence: TGTGCCAGCAGTTTACGCGGGACAGGGTCTCCAACCCAGTACTTC. This sequence encodes CASSLRGTGSPTQYF.